These 7 T cell receptor beta chains originate from one sample sequenced in a study of shared clonotypes between healthy human individuals. Naive CD8 cells lacked CD45RO and underwent positive selection for CCR7, leaving out terminally differentiated effector memory CD45RA+ cells. Data came from immunoSEQ multiplex PCR; TCRdb stores just in-frame clones and leaves some out. The repertoire includes roughly 590,000 clones, roughly 95% of them detected once, and 0.095% to 0.12% sits in the top ten. Sequencing input: naive CD8+ T cells sorted from blood. These TCRs come from a woman aged 30 to 39 in good health.

The gene calls are TRBV6-5 and TRBJ2-3; 8 bases fit TRBD2. V lost 6 bases, J lost 1 base, and 6 bases stayed unmatched. CDR3 length equals 15 residues. Germline CDR1 reads MNHEY; CDR2 reads SVGAGI. This chain's CDR3 is CASSQISGGTDTQYF. In DNA, the CDR3 is TGTGCCAGCAGCCAAATTAGCGGGGGCACAGATACGCAGTATTTT.

This chain uses TRBV6-5 with TRBJ2-3; D remains ambiguous. V lost 6 bases and J 5 bases, leaving 15 bases between the germline ends. Germline CDR1 is MNHEY and CDR2 is SVGAGI. The CDR3 is 14 amino acids. This CDR3 is CASSPDASIDTQYF. The DNA for the CDR3 is TGTGCCAGCAGCCCCGATGCTAGTATAGATACGCAGTATTTT.

The chain recombines TRBV27 with TRBJ2-1; no clear D gene. This CDR3 contains 17 residues. Germline V lookup: CDR1 MNHEY, CDR2 SMNVEV (reference sequence). Trimming stripped 7 bases from V and 0 bases from J, with 19 bases between. CDR3: CASIPQPPAPSYNEQFF. The CDR3 DNA sequence: TGTGCCAGCATCCCTCAGCCCCCAGCGCCCTCCTACAATGAGCAGTTCTTC.

The V call is TRBV27, the J call TRBJ2-5; 9 bases map to TRBD1. The CDR3 runs 13 residues. Trimming cost V 8 bases and J 7 bases; bases outside gene matches: 8. The germline gives CDR1 MNHEY, CDR2 SMNVEV (reference sequence). The CDR3 nucleotides are TGTGCCAGCGGAACAGGGGGCGCAGGGACCCAGTACTTC. It encodes CASGTGGAGTQYF.

The CDR3 reads CASSFSLGYEQYF. The CDR3 DNA reads as TGTGCCAGCAGCTTTTCCCTCGGGTACGAGCAGTACTTC. This chain joins TRBV5-4 and TRBJ2-7; D gene uncertain. The germline gives CDR1 SGHNT, CDR2 YYREEE (reference sequence). V lost 2 bases and J 4 bases, leaving 10 bases between the germline ends. This CDR3 region has 13 residues.

The rearrangement uses TRBV30 and TRBJ2-1; tentatively, D is TRBD2 (5 bases). Germline CDR1 is GTSNPN and CDR2 is SVGIG (reference sequence). The V end lost 4 bases, the J end lost 7 bases, and 17 bases lay between the germline ends. The CDR3 covers 14 residues. The DNA of the CDR3 is TGTGCCTGGAATACGGTGGGAGAATATAATGAGCAGTTCTTC. Protein sequence: CAWNTVGEYNEQFF.

The CDR3 loop is CASRDDRVYEQYF. The DNA for the CDR3 is TGTGCCAGCAGGGATGACAGGGTCTACGAGCAGTACTTC. The chain employs TRBV11-2 and TRBJ2-5, with 7 bases that match TRBD1. The closer fit of TRBJ2-7 to the DNA end suggests the J call may be wrong. The CDR3 runs 13 residues. Germline loops: CDR1 SGHAT, CDR2 FQNNGV.